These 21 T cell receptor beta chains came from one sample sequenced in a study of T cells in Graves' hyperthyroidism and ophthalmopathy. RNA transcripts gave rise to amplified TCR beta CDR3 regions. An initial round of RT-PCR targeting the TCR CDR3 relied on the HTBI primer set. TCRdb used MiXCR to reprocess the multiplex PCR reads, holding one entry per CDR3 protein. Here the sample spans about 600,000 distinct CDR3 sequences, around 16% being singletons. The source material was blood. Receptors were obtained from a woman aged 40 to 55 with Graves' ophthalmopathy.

DNA of the CDR3: TGTGCCAGCAGTTATGGTGAAGCTCAGCCCCAGCATTTT. Translation: CASSYGEAQPQHF. The chain carries TRBV12-3 or TRBV12-4 and TRBJ1-5; no firm D call. This CDR3 comprises 13 residues. V dropped 4 bases and J dropped 6 bases, with 10 bases sitting between them.

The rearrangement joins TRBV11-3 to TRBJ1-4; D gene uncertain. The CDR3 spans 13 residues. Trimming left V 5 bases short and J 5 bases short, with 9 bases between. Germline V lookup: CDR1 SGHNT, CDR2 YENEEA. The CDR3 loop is CASSEGSNEKLFF. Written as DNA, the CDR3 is TGTGCCAGCAGCGAGGGTTCGAATGAAAAACTGTTTTTT.

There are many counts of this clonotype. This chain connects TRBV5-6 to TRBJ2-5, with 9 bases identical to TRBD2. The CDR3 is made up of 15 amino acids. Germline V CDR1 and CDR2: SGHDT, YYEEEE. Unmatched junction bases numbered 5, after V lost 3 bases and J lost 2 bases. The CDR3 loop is CASSSLAGFQETQYF. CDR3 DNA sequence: TGTGCCAGCAGCTCGCTAGCGGGATTTCAAGAGACCCAGTACTTC.

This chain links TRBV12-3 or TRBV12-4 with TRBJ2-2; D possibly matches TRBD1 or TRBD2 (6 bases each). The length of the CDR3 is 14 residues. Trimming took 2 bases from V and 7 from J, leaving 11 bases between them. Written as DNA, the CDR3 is TGTGCCAGCAGTTTATGGGGGGCCGGCGGGGAGCTGTTTTTT. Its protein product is CASSLWGAGGELFF.

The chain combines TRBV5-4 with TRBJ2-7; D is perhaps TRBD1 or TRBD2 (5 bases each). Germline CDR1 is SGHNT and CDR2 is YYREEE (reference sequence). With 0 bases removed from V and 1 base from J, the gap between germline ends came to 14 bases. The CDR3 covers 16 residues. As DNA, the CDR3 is TGTGCCAGCAGCTTGGTTGGGACCCTCAGATCCTACGAGCAGTACTTC. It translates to CASSLVGTLRSYEQYF.

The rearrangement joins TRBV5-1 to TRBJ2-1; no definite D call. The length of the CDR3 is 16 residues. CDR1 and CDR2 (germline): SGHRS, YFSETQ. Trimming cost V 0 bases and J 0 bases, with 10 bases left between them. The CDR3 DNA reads TGCGCCAGCAGCTTGGCAGCCCCGAGCTCCTACAATGAGCAGTTCTTC. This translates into CASSLAAPSSYNEQFF.

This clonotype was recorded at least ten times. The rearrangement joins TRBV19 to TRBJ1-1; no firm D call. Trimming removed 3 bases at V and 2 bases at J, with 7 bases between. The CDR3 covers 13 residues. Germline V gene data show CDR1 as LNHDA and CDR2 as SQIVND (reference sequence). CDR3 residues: CASSIYLNTEAFF. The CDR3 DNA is TGTGCCAGTAGTATTTACCTTAACACTGAAGCTTTCTTT.

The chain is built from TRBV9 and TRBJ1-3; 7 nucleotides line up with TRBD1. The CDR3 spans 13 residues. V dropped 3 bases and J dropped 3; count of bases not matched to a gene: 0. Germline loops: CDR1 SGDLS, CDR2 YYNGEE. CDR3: CASSDRGGNTIYF. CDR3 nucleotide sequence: TGTGCCAGCAGCGACAGGGGTGGAAACACCATATATTTT.

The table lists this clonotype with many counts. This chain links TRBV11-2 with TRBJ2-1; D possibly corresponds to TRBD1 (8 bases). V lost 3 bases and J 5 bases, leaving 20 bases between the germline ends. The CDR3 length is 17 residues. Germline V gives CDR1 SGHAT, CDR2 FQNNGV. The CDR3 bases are TGTGCCAGCAGCTTTGGGGGAGGGACAGGAGGAAACAATGAGCAGTTCTTC. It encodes CASSFGGGTGGNNEQFF.

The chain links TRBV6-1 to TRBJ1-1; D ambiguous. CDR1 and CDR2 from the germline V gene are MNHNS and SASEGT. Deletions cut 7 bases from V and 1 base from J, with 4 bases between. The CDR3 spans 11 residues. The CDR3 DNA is TGTGCCAGCATTAAGAACACTGAAGCTTTCTTT. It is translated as CASIKNTEAFF.

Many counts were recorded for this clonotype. CDR3 sequence: CASSRDQNEQFF. The CDR3 nucleotides read TGTGCCAGCAGCCGGGATCAGAATGAGCAGTTCTTC. J is TRBJ2-1 and V is TRBV6-1, with a tentative D call TRBD2 (5 bases). CDR1 is MNHNS, CDR2 SASEGT, per germline. The V gene lost 6 bases and the J gene lost 7 bases, with 10 bases spanning the gap. This CDR3 spans 12 amino acids.

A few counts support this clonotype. In DNA form, the CDR3 reads TGTGCCAGCAGCTTAGCGGGGGCAGACTCTGGAAACACCATATATTTT. Translation gives CASSLAGADSGNTIYF. The genes are TRBV7-6 and TRBJ1-3, with D possibly matching TRBD1 (6 bases). CDR1 is SGHVS, CDR2 FNYEAQ, per germline. Trimming removed 0 bases from V and 0 bases from J, with 9 bases in between. This CDR3 has 16 amino acids.

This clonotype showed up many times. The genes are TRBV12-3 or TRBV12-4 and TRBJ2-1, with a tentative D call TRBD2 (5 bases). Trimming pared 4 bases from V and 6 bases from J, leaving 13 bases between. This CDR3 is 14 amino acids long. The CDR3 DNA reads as TGTGCCAGCAGTTCCGGGCTAGCTATCAATGAGCAGTTCTTC. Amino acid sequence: CASSSGLAINEQFF.

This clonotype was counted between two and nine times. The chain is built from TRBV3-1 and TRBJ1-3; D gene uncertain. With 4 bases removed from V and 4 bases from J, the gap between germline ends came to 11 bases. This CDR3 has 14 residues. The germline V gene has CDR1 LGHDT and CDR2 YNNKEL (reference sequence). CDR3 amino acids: CASSLQALGNTIYF. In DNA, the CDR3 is TGTGCCAGCAGCCTTCAAGCGCTGGGAAACACCATATATTTT. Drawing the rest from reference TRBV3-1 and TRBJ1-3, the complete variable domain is DTAVSQTPKYLVTQMGNDKSIKCEQNLGHDTMYWYKQDSKKFLKIMFSYNNKELIINETVPNRFSPKSPDKAHLNLHINSLELGDSAVYFCASSLQALGNTIYFGEGSWLTVV.

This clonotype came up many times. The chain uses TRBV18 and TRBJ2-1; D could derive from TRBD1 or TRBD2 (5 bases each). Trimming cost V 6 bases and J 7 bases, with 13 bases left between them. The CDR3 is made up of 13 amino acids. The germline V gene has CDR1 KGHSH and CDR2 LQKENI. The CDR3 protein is CASSSGWGNEQFF. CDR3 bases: TGTGCCAGCTCGTCCGGATGGGGGAATGAGCAGTTCTTC.

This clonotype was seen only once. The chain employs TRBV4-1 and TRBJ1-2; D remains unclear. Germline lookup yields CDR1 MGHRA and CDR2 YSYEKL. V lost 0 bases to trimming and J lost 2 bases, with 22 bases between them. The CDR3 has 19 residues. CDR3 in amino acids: CASSQEWVWGTDLNYGYTF. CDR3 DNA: TGCGCCAGCAGCCAAGAATGGGTGTGGGGTACAGATCTAAACTATGGCTACACCTTC.

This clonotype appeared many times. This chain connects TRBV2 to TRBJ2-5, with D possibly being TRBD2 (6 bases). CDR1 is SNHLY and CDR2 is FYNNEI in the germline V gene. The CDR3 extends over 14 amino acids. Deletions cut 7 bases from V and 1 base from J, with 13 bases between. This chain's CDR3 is CASTNSGSQETQYF. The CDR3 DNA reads TGTGCCAGCACCAATTCCGGGAGCCAAGAGACCCAGTACTTC. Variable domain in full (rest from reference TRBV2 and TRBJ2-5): EPEVTQTPSHQVTQMGQEVILRCVPISNHLYFYWYRQILGQKVEFLVSFYNNEISEKSEIFDDQFSVERPDGSNFTLKIRSTKLEDSAMYFCASTNSGSQETQYFGPGTRLLVL.

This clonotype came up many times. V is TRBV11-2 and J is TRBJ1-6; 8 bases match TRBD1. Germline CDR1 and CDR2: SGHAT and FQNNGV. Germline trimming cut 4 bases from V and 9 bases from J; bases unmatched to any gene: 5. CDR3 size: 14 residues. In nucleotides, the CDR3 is TGTGCCAGCAGCTCGACAGGGGACGCTTCACCCCTCCACTTT. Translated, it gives CASSSTGDASPLHF.

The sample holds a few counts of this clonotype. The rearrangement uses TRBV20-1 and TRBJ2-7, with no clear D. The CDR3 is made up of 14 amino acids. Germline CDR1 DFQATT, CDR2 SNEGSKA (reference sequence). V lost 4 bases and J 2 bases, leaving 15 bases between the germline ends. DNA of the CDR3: TGCAGTGCTAAGGTCGACACCAGTCCCTACGAGCAGTACTTC. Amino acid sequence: CSAKVDTSPYEQYF.

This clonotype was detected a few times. CDR3: CASSLGTGRYEQYF. In nucleotides, the CDR3 is TGTGCCAGCAGTTTAGGGACAGGCAGGTACGAGCAGTACTTC. V is TRBV27 and J is TRBJ2-7; TRBD1 matches at 8 bases. The CDR3 runs to 14 residues. J lost 4 bases, V lost 2 bases, and 4 bases had no gene match. CDR1 and CDR2 (germline): MNHEY, SMNVEV (reference sequence).

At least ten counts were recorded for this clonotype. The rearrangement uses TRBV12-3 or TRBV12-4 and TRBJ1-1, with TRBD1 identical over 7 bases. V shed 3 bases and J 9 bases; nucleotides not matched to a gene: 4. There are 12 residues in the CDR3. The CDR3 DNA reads TGTGCCAGCAGTTTTGTGGGACAGAAAGCTTTCTTT. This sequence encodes CASSFVGQKAFF.